Below are 26 T cell receptor beta chains sequenced from a single sample in a study of T cell repertoires in cytomegalovirus infection. TCRdb itself ran the reads through MiXCR, one entry per CDR3 protein. The sample consists of hundreds of thousands of distinct CDR3 sequences, under 40% of them appearing once. These receptors have no known antigen. The sample consisted of cultured CD8+ T cells from PBMCs, taken from culture after CMV antigen stimulation. The receptors come from a human donor in good health (CMV status not recorded). Some clones in this sample may be carry-over from other donors' samples.

On this clonotype itself: A much larger clone lies a single base off, so this may be a read error. The chain links TRBV12-3 or TRBV12-4 to TRBJ1-2, with a possible D match to TRBD1 (5 bases). There are 14 residues in the CDR3. In DNA, the CDR3 is TGTGCCAGCAGCCTCGGACACCCCCTCTATGGCCACACCTTC. Its protein is CASSLGHPLYGHTF.

This clonotype was picked up a small number of times. V gene TRBV7-9 combines with J gene TRBJ1-2, with TRBD1 as a possible D gene (6 bases). The V gene's germline CDR1 is SEHNR and CDR2 FQNEAQ (reference sequence). The CDR3 runs 13 residues. V dropped 5 bases and J dropped 8 bases, with 15 bases sitting between them. CDR3 residues: CASSAETGNGYTF. The CDR3 DNA sequence: TGTGCCAGCAGCGCAGAGACAGGTAACGGCTACACCTTC.

This clonotype was seen at least ten times. V and J are TRBV7-6 and TRBJ2-5, with 9 nucleotides matching TRBD2. V shed 2 bases, J shed 3 bases, and the junction held 10 bases outside the gene matches. CDR1 is SGHVS and CDR2 is FNYEAQ in the germline V gene. The length of the CDR3 is 17 residues. CDR3 residues: CASSLLPGLAIKETQYF. Written as DNA, the CDR3 is TGTGCCAGCAGCTTATTACCGGGACTAGCTATAAAAGAGACCCAGTACTTC.

This clonotype has more than one count but fewer than ten. The chain recombines TRBV27 with TRBJ1-5; D remains unclear. The V and J ends lost 4 bases and 1 base respectively, with 5 bases between them. This CDR3 is 13 amino acids long. CDR1 and CDR2 from the germline V gene are MNHEY and SMNVEV (reference sequence). CDR3 sequence (DNA): TGTGCCAGCAGTTGGGAGAGCAATCAGCCCCAGCATTTT. This translates into CASSWESNQPQHF.

The sample holds many counts of this clonotype. The J gene is TRBJ2-1, the V gene TRBV7-8, with 8 bases lining up with TRBD2. With 3 bases clipped from V and 1 base from J, the junction kept 14 bases outside the gene matches. The CDR3 is 19 amino acids. In germline, CDR1 is SGHVS, CDR2 FQNEAQ. CDR3 sequence (DNA): TGTGCCAGCAGCTTCGTATCCCGACTAGCGAAACGGTCCTACAATGAGCAGTTCTTC. It translates to CASSFVSRLAKRSYNEQFF.

The chain uses TRBV19 and TRBJ2-7; maybe TRBD2 (7 bases). CDR3 length equals 13 residues. The V gene's germline CDR1 is LNHDA and CDR2 SQIVND (reference sequence). V dropped 8 bases and J dropped 6 bases, with 17 bases sitting between them. The CDR3 reads CASGNGGQSEQYF. Here the CDR3 DNA reads TGTGCCAGTGGTAACGGGGGGCAGAGCGAGCAGTACTTC.

This clonotype has at least ten counts. The gene calls are TRBV6-6 and TRBJ2-3; TRBD2 agrees at 11 bases. CDR1 is MNHNY, CDR2 SVGAGI, per germline (reference sequence). This CDR3 region has 15 residues. The V and J ends lost 7 bases and 3 bases, in that order; junction bases with no gene match: 6. The CDR3: CASTLAGGYTDTQYF. The CDR3 DNA is TGTGCCAGCACATTAGCGGGGGGGTATACAGATACGCAGTATTTT.

This clonotype has more than one count but fewer than ten. This chain links TRBV9 with TRBJ1-2; no definite D call. V was clipped by 0 bases and J by 7 bases, with 13 bases between them. CDR3 size: 14 residues. Looked up from germline, CDR1 is SGDLS and CDR2 is YYNGEE. This CDR3 reads CASSVEAVIPGYTF. DNA of the CDR3: TGTGCCAGCAGCGTAGAGGCAGTAATCCCTGGCTACACCTTC. Using reference TRBV9 and TRBJ1-2 for the parts outside the CDR3, the full variable domain is DSGVTQTPKHLITATGQRVTLRCSPRSGDLSVYWYQQSLDQGLQFLIQYYNGEERAKGNILERFSAQQFPDLHSELNLSSLELGDSALYFCASSVEAVIPGYTFGSGTRLTVV.

V is TRBV6-2 or TRBV6-3 and J is TRBJ2-7; D not resolved. Trimming shortened V by 5 bases and J by 4 bases, and 15 bases separated the two germline ends. The CDR3 is made up of 14 amino acids. Germline V gene sequence: CDR1 MNHEY, CDR2 SVGEGT. The CDR3 region has the DNA TGTGCCAGCAGTCCCCCGACATCAGCGTACGAGCAGTACGTC. Encoded protein: CASSPPTSAYEQYV.

This clonotype has only a few counts. The V gene is TRBV27, the J gene TRBJ1-5; weak D call: TRBD1 (5 bases). Per germline, CDR1 MNHEY and CDR2 SMNVEV (reference sequence). Trimming stripped 5 bases from V and 0 bases from J, with 14 bases between. The CDR3 spans 16 residues. CDR3 bases: TGTGCCAGCAGTCGCGGGACTTACGATAGCAATCAGCCCCAGCATTTT. Translated, it gives CASSRGTYDSNQPQHF.

V is TRBV6-5 and J is TRBJ2-2; D remains ambiguous. This CDR3 has 16 residues. The germline V gene has CDR1 MNHEY and CDR2 SVGAGI. Between the trimmed V and J ends, which lost 2 bases and 5 bases, there was a span of 15 bases. CDR3 DNA sequence: TGTGCCAGCAGTTACGGCCCTTTGGGCTCGACCGGGGAGCTGTTTTTT. This codes for CASSYGPLGSTGELFF.

This clonotype came up many times. The chain recombines TRBV7-2 with TRBJ2-7; possibly TRBD2 for D (6 bases). The ends were cut back, 3 bases at V and 2 bases at J, with 14 bases in the middle. Germline values: CDR1 SGHTA, CDR2 FQGNSA. The length of the CDR3 is 15 residues. The CDR3: CASSFAGGETYEQYF. Written as DNA, the CDR3 is TGTGCCAGCAGCTTCGCCGGGGGTGAGACCTACGAGCAGTACTTC. The full variable domain, rest sourced from reference TRBV7-2 and TRBJ2-7, is GAGVSQSPSNKVTEKGKDVELRCDPISGHTALYWYRQSLGQGLEFLIYFQGNSAPDKSGLPSDRFSAERTGGSVSTLTIQRTQQEDSAVYLCASSFAGGETYEQYFGPGTRLTVT.

This chain joins TRBV12-3 or TRBV12-4 and TRBJ2-3; TRBD2 is a possible D gene (5 bases). This CDR3 comprises 15 residues. Trimming cost V 2 bases and J 0 bases, with 9 bases left between them. CDR3 in amino acids: CASSLFSDSTDTQYF. The CDR3 nucleotides are TGTGCCAGCAGTTTATTTAGCGATAGCACAGATACGCAGTATTTT.

The chain is built from TRBV5-6 and TRBJ2-2; tentative D call: TRBD2 (5 bases). Germline assignment: CDR1 SGHDT and CDR2 YYEEEE. The germline V and J ends were trimmed by 3 bases and 0 bases, with 12 bases remaining between them. CDR3 length: 16 amino acids. The CDR3 coding sequence is TGTGCCAGCAGCTCAGGACTGTCCGCGAACACCGGGGAGCTGTTTTTT. This codes for CASSSGLSANTGELFF. The variable domain in full, completed from reference TRBV5-6 and TRBJ2-2, reads DAGVTQSPTHLIKTRGQQVTLRCSPKSGHDTVSWYQQALGQGPQFIFQYYEEEERQRGNFPDRFSGHQFPNYSSELNVNALLLGDSALYLCASSSGLSANTGELFFGEGSRLTVL.

The sample holds a few counts of this clonotype. This chain uses TRBV12-3 or TRBV12-4 with TRBJ1-5, with 9 bases matching TRBD1. The V gene end was trimmed by 7 bases and the J gene end by 6 bases; junction bases not matched to a gene: 10. This CDR3 region has 15 residues. The CDR3 loop is CASTSSGTGSQPQHF. The DNA for the CDR3 is TGTGCCAGCACCTCCTCCGGGACAGGGAGTCAGCCCCAGCATTTT.

This clonotype was picked up many times. The chain has TRBV12-3 or TRBV12-4 and TRBJ2-7; D gene ambiguous. V was pared by 4 bases and J by 0 bases, with 13 bases between. This CDR3 is 15 amino acids long. CDR3: CASSYGSPSSYEQYF. For the CDR3, the DNA is TGTGCCAGCAGTTACGGCAGCCCAAGCTCCTACGAGCAGTACTTC.

This clonotype was seen only a few times. The rearrangement joins TRBV29-1 to TRBJ2-2, with 7 bases identical to TRBD1. The CDR3 totals 14 residues. Germline CDR1 reads SQVTM; CDR2 reads ANQGSEA. V dropped 3 bases and J dropped 5; count of bases not matched to a gene: 6. CDR3 loop: CSVELDRNTGELFF. CDR3 DNA: TGCAGCGTTGAGTTGGACAGGAATACCGGGGAGCTGTTTTTT.

This clonotype was found many times. The rearrangement joins TRBV6-1 to TRBJ2-4; 12 nucleotides line up with TRBD1. The J segment lost 8 bases and the V segment lost 2 bases, leaving 10 bases of the junction unmatched. Germline CDR1 MNHNS, CDR2 SASEGT. The CDR3 has 17 residues. This CDR3 reads CASSENFRDRGPDIQYF. In DNA form, the CDR3 reads TGTGCCAGCAGTGAAAATTTCAGGGACAGGGGGCCGGACATTCAGTACTTC.

This clonotype was recorded a few times. The J gene is TRBJ1-5, the V gene TRBV7-9; 7 bases are shared with TRBD1. Germline CDR1 reads SEHNR; CDR2 reads FQNEAQ (reference sequence). The V and J ends lost 5 bases and 10 bases, in that order; junction bases with no gene match: 5. This CDR3 is 12 amino acids long. Here the CDR3 DNA reads TGTGCCAGCAGCCTAGGACAGGTCCCCCAGCATTTT. It codes for CASSLGQVPQHF.

The chain has TRBV6-5 and TRBJ1-1; 10 nucleotides align to TRBD1. Trimming removed 2 bases from V and 6 bases from J; junction bases left unmatched: 6. Germline values: CDR1 MNHEY, CDR2 SVGAGI. This CDR3 spans 15 amino acids. As DNA, the CDR3 is TGTGCCAGCAGTTACGGGACAGGGGCGATCGCTGAAGCTTTCTTT. Protein sequence: CASSYGTGAIAEAFF.

The sample holds a few counts of this clonotype. This sequence joins TRBV12-3 or TRBV12-4 and TRBJ1-1; possibly TRBD1 for D (6 bases). V lost 4 bases and J 6 bases, leaving 15 bases between the germline ends. CDR3 size: 14 residues. The DNA of the CDR3 is TGTGCCAGCAGTTCCTGGACAGAGTTCCCTGAAGCTTTCTTT. As protein: CASSSWTEFPEAFF.

In its sample, this clonotype was seen a few times. The chain joins TRBV4-2 to TRBJ2-7; D unclear. The CDR3 sequence is 18 residues long. Germline values: CDR1 LGHNA, CDR2 YNFKEQ. The ends were cut back, 1 base at V and 0 bases at J, with 19 bases in the middle. The CDR3 coding sequence is TGTGCCAGCAGCCAAGTGGTCCAGGCAGAATATACCTCCTACGAGCAGTACTTC. Residues: CASSQVVQAEYTSYEQYF.

The rearrangement links TRBV19 to TRBJ2-4, with TRBD1 matching over 9 bases. Germline loops: CDR1 LNHDA, CDR2 SQIVND (reference sequence). Unmatched junction bases numbered 8, after V lost 4 bases and J lost 1 base. This CDR3 spans 17 amino acids. This CDR3 reads CASSTPRDREAKNIQYF. The CDR3 coding sequence is TGTGCCAGTAGTACCCCAAGGGACAGGGAGGCCAAAAACATTCAGTACTTC.

V and J are TRBV23-1 and TRBJ2-7; tentatively, D is TRBD2 (6 bases). TRBV23-1 is known as an ORF, though its function is uncertain. V lost 4 bases to trimming and J lost 3 bases, with 10 bases between them. This CDR3 region has 13 residues. The CDR3 nucleotides are TGCGCCAGCAGTCGTCTGGGGGGCTACGAGCAGTACTTC. This codes for CASSRLGGYEQYF.

The V gene is TRBV2, the J gene TRBJ2-7, with D perhaps TRBD1 or TRBD2 (6 bases each). The CDR3 is made up of 16 amino acids. The germline gives CDR1 SNHLY, CDR2 FYNNEI. The V end lost 4 bases, the J end lost 4 bases, and 20 bases lay between the germline ends. CDR3 in amino acids: CASSGRGGLHLYEQYV. CDR3 nucleotide sequence: TGTGCCAGCAGTGGGAGAGGGGGGCTCCATCTTTACGAGCAGTACGTC.

In this sample, this clonotype turned up once. The chain couples TRBV12-3 or TRBV12-4 to TRBJ2-7; no definite D call. The CDR3 has 14 amino acids. The germline V and J ends were trimmed by 10 bases and 6 bases, with 22 bases remaining between them. The CDR3 sequence: CANTKLEAPSEQYV. The CDR3 coding sequence is TGTGCCAACACCAAACTCGAGGCCCCATCCGAGCAGTACGTC.